The clone carrying this TCR beta chain has more than one count but fewer than ten. The CDR3 contains 16 residues. V lost 4 bases and J lost 0, with 13 bases in between. CDR1 is SGHRS, CDR2 YFSETQ, per germline. This entry is derived from a study of response to subunit inactivated influenza vaccine. TCRdb ran MiXCR on the RT-PCR reads and lists one entry per CDR3 protein. The sample yields about 570,000 distinct CDR3 sequences, approximately 10% seen once. This sample was also put to use in a study of T cells expressing NK-cell markers. That source notes: As the method of synthesis, 5'RACE template switching with UMIs yielded TCR beta cDNA. The study drew TCR beta repertoires from sorted CD3+CD56+NKG2C+, CD3+CD56+NKG2C- and CD3+CD56-NKG2C+ T cells. Of CD8+ T cells, about 1.0-8% belonged to dominant NKG2C+ clonotypes in five to seven donors.

The chain employs TRBV5-1 and TRBJ2-2; D unclear. This specimen was PBMCs from blood, taken on the day of vaccination. The sequence was obtained from a man aged 45-65 years who received an inactivated influenza vaccine. The CDR3 DNA follows: TGCGCCAGCAGCCCTGGAGTTTGGCCGAACACCGGGGAGCTGTTTTTT. The encoded protein is CASSPGVWPNTGELFF.